The clone carrying this T cell receptor beta chain was detected once. Its antigen is currently unknown. The PCR contained 60 Vbeta and 13 Jbeta primers. Libraries were prepared by immunoSEQ multiplex PCR; TCRdb keeps only in-frame clonotypes and omits some of them. The sample has 170,000 or so clones; 78% are singletons. The record originates from a study of cytomegalovirus exposure and HLA in healthy donors. Looking at the study overall: Of some 360 genotyped donors, more than 75% clustered with self-reported Caucasian donors. Findings of the study overall: It was 164 TCR beta chains that were listed as cytomegalovirus-associated. Later work showed greater clonal expansion in HLA-associated TCR beta chains than in equally common others.

In nominal health when sampled, donors likely had unrecorded immune exposures nonetheless. In germline, CDR1 is MGHDK, CDR2 SYGVNS. The length of the CDR3 is 13 residues. The V end lost 5 bases, the J end lost 7 bases, and 11 bases lay between the germline ends. J is TRBJ2-2 and V is TRBV25-1; D gene uncertain. Material for sequencing was PBMCs. The TCR sequence derives from a woman aged 50 to 60 in good health and CMV-seropositive. For the CDR3, the DNA is TGTGCCAGCAGTATTTCCCTCGGCGGGGAGCTGTTTTTT. As protein: CASSISLGGELFF.